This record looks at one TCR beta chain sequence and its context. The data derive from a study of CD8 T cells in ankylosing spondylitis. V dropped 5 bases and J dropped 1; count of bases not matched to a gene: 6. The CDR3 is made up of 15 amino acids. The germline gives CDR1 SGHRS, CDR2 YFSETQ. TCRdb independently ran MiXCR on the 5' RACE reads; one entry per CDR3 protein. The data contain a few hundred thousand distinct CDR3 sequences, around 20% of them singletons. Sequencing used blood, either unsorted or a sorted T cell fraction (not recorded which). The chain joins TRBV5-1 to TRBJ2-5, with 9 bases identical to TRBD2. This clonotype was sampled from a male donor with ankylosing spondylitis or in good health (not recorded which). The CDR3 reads CASRVAGALQETQYF. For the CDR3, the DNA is TGCGCCAGCAGGGTAGCGGGGGCCCTCCAAGAGACCCAGTACTTC.